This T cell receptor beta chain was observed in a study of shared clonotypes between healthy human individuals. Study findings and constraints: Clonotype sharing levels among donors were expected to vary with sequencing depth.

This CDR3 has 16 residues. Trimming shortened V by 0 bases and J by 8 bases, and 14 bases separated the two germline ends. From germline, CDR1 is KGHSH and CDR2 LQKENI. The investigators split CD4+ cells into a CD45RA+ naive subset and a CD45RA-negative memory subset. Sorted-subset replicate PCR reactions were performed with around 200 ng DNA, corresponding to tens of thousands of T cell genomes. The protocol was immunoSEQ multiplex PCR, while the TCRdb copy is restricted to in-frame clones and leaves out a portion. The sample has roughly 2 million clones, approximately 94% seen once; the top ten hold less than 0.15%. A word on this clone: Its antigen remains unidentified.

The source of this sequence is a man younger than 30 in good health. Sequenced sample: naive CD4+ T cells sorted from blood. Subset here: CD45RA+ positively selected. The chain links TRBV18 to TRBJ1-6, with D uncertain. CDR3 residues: CASSPPGRVGDSPLHF. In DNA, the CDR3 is TGTGCCAGCTCACCACCCGGAAGGGTTGGAGATTCACCCCTCCACTTT. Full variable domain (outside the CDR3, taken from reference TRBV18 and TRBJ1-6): NAGVMQNPRHLVRRRGQEARLRCSPMKGHSHVYWYRQLPEEGLKFMVYLQKENIIDESGMPKERFSAEFPKEGPSILRIQQVVRGDSAAYFCASSPPGRVGDSPLHFGNGTRLTVT.